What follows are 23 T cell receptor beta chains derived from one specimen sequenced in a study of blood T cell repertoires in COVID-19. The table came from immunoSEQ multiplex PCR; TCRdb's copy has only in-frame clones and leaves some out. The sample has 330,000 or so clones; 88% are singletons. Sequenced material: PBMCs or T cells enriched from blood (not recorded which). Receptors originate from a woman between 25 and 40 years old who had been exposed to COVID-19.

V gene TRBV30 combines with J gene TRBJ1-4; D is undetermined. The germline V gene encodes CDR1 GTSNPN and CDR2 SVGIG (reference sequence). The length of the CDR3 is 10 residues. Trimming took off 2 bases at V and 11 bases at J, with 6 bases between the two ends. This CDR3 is CAWSKEKLFF. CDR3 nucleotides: TGTGCCTGGAGTAAGGAGAAACTGTTTTTT.

The CDR3 nucleotides read TGTGCCAGCAGCACCGAGCGGGGCACAGATACGCAGTATTTT. Its protein product is CASSTERGTDTQYF. V is TRBV7-9 and J is TRBJ2-3; D is possibly TRBD2 (6 bases). The CDR3 loop spans 14 amino acids. CDR1 and CDR2 from the germline V gene are SEHNR and FQNEAQ (reference sequence). The V gene lost 5 bases and the J gene lost 1 base, with 10 bases spanning the gap.

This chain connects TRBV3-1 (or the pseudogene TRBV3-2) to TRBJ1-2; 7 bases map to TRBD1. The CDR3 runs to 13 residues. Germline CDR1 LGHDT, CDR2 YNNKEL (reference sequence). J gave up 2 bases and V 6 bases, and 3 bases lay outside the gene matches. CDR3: CASRVQGNYGYTF. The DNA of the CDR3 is TGTGCCAGCAGGGTACAGGGGAACTATGGCTACACCTTC.

The CDR3 spells CAISGQEGQPQHF. DNA of the CDR3: TGTGCCATCAGTGGGCAGGAAGGTCAGCCCCAGCATTTT. The V call is TRBV10-3, the J call TRBJ1-5; no clear D. V lost 4 bases, J lost 6 bases, and 10 bases lay in between. The V gene's germline CDR1 is ENHRY and CDR2 SYGVKD. CDR3 length: 13 residues.

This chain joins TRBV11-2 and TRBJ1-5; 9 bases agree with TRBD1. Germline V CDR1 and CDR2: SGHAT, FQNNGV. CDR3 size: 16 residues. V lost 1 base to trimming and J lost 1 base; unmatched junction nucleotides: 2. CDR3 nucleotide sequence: TGTGCCAGCAGCTTAGGAGGGACAGGGAGCAATCAGCCCCAGCATTTT. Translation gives CASSLGGTGSNQPQHF.

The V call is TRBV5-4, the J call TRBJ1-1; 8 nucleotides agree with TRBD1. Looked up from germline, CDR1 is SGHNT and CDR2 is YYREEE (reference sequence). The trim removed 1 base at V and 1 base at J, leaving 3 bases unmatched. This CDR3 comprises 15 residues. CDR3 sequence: CASSLTGGGNTEAFF. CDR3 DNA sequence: TGTGCCAGCAGCTTGACAGGGGGGGGGAACACTGAAGCTTTCTTT.

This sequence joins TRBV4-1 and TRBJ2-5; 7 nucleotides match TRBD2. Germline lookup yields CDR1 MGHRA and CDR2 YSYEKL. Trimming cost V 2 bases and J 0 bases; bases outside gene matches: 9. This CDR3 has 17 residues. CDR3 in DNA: TGCGCCAGCAGCCAAAAAATTCCCGGGACTAACCAAGAGACCCAGTACTTC. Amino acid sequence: CASSQKIPGTNQETQYF.

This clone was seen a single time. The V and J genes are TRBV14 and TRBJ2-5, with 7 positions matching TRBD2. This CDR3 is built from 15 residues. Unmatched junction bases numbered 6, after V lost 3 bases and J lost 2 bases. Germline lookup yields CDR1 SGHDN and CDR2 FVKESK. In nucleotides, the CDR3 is TGTGCCAGCAGCCACCTTAGCGGGCCGCAAGAGACCCAGTACTTC. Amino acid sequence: CASSHLSGPQETQYF.

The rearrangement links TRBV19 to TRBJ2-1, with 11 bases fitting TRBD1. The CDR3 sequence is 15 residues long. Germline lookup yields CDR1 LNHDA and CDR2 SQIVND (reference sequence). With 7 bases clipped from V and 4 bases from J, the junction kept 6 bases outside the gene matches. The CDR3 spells CASTAGQGAYNEQFF. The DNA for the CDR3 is TGTGCCAGTACCGCCGGACAGGGGGCTTACAATGAGCAGTTCTTC. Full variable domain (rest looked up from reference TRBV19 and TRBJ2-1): DGGITQSPKYLFRKEGQNVTLSCEQNLNHDAMYWYRQDPGQGLRLIYYSQIVNDFQKGDIAEGYSVSREKKESFPLTVTSAQKNPTAFYLCASTAGQGAYNEQFFGPGTRLTVL.

As DNA, the CDR3 is TGTGCCAGTAGTAGCTCCAGGGGCTCCTACGAGCAGTACTTC. Translated: CASSSSRGSYEQYF. The chain carries TRBV19 and TRBJ2-7, with D perhaps TRBD1 (6 bases). V was cut by 4 bases and J by 0 bases, with 10 bases left in between. This CDR3 spans 14 amino acids. In germline, CDR1 is LNHDA, CDR2 SQIVND (reference sequence). Combining the CDR3 with reference TRBV19 and TRBJ2-7 gives the whole variable domain DGGITQSPKYLFRKEGQNVTLSCEQNLNHDAMYWYRQDPGQGLRLIYYSQIVNDFQKGDIAEGYSVSREKKESFPLTVTSAQKNPTAFYLCASSSSRGSYEQYFGPGTRLTVT.

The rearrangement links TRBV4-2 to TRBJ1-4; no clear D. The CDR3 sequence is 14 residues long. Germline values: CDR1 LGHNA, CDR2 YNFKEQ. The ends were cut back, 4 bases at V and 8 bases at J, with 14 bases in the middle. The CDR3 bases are TGTGCCAGCAGCCGTCGAAAGGGAGACGAAAAACTGTTTTTT. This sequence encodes CASSRRKGDEKLFF.

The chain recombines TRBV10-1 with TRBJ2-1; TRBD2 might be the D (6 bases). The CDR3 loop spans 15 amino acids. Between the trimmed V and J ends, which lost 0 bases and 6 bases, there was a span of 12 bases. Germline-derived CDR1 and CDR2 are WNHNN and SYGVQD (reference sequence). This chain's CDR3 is CASSESGGLINEQFF. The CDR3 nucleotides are TGCGCCAGCAGTGAGTCGGGGGGACTGATCAATGAGCAGTTCTTC.

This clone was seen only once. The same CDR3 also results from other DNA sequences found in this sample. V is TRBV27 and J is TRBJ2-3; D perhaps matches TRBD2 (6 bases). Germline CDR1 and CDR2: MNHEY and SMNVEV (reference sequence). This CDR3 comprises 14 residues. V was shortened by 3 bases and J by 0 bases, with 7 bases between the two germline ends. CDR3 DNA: TGTGCCAGCAGTTTTAGCGGAAGCACAGATACGCAGTATTTT. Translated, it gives CASSFSGSTDTQYF.

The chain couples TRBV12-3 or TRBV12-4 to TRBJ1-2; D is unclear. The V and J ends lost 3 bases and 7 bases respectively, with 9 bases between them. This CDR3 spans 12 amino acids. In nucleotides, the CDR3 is TGTGCCAGCAGTTTCCAAACGGGTGGCTACACCTTC. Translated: CASSFQTGGYTF.

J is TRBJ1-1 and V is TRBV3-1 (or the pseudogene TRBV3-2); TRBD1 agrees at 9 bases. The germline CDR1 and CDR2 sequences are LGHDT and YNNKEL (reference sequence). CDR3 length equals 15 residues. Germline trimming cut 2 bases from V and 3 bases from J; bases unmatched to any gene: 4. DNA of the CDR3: TGTGCCAGCAGCCAAACCGGACAGGGGTACACTGAAGCTTTCTTT. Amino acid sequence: CASSQTGQGYTEAFF.

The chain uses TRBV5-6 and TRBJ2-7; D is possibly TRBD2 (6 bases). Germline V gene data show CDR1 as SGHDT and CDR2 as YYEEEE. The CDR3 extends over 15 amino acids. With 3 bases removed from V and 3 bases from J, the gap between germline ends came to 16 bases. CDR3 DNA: TGTGCCAGCAGCTCGGTTCCGGGACTGGGCTACGAGCAGTACTTC. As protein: CASSSVPGLGYEQYF.

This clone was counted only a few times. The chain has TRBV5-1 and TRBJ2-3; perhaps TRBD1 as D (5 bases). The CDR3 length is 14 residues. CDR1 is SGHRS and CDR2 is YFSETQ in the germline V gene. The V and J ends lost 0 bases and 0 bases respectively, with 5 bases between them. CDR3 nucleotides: TGCGCCAGCAGCTTGGAGGGGAGCACAGATACGCAGTATTTT. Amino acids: CASSLEGSTDTQYF.

CDR3 nucleotides: TGTGCCAGCAGTTTCGCCGGGACTGGAGTCGAGCAGTACTTC. This sequence encodes CASSFAGTGVEQYF. The rearrangement links TRBV6-5 to TRBJ2-7; tentatively, D is TRBD2 (6 bases). The V and J ends lost 4 bases and 6 bases respectively, with 16 bases between them. The CDR3 contains 14 residues. CDR1 and CDR2 (germline): MNHEY, SVGAGI.

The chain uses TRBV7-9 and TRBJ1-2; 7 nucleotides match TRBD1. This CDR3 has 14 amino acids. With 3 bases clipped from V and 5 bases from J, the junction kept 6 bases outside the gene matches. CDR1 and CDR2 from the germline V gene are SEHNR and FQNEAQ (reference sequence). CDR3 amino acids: CASSFDRDGYGYTF. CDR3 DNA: TGTGCCAGCAGCTTTGACAGGGATGGATATGGCTACACCTTC.

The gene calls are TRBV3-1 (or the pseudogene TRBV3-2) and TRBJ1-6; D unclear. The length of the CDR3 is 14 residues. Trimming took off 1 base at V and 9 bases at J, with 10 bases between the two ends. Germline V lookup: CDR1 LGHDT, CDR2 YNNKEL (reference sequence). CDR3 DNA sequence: TGTGCCAGCAGCCAAGGAGGGAGGAGTTCACCCCTCCACTTT. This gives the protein CASSQGGRSSPLHF.

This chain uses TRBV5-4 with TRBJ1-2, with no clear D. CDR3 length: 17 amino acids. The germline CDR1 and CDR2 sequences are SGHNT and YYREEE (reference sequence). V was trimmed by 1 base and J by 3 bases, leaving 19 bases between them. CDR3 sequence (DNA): TGTGCCAGCAGCTTGTTTGTTAACCCCCCGAGCGACTATGGCTACACCTTC. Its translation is CASSLFVNPPSDYGYTF.

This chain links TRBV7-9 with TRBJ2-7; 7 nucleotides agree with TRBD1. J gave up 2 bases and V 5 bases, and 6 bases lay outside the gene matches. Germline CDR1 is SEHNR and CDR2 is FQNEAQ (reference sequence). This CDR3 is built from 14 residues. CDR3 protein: CASSPRDRTYEQYF. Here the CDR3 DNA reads TGTGCCAGCAGCCCTAGGGACAGAACCTACGAGCAGTACTTC.

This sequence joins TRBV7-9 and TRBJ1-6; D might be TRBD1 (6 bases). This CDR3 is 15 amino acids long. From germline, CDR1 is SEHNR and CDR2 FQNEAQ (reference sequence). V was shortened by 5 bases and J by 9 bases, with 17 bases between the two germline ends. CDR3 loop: CASSANRVGGSPLHF. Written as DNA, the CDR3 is TGTGCCAGCAGCGCAAACAGGGTAGGTGGTTCACCCCTCCACTTT. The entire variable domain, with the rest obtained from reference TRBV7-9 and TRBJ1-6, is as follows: DTGVSQNPRHKITKRGQNVTFRCDPISEHNRLYWYRQTLGQGPEFLTYFQNEAQLEKSRLLSDRFSAERPKGSFSTLEIQRTEQGDSAMYLCASSANRVGGSPLHFGNGTRLTVT.